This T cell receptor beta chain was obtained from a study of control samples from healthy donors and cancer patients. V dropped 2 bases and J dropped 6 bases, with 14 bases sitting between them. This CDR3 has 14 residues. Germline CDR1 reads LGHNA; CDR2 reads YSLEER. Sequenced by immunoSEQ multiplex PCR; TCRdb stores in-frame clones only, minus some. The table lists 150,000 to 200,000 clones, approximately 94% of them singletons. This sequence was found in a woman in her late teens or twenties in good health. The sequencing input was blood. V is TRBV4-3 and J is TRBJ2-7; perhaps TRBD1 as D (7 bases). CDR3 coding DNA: TGCGCCAGCAGCCAATTCGACCAGGGGGGCGAGCAGTACTTC. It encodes CASSQFDQGGEQYF.